This T cell receptor (beta chain) stems from a study of blood T cells in healthy people across ages. Study results and limitations: Changes seen in expanded clonotypes were possibly confounded by donor CMV status left unknown. From one million sequenced T cells, diversity estimates were lower bounds.

Per the germline V gene, CDR1 is SGHTA and CDR2 is FQGNSA. Trimming took 0 bases from V and 7 from J, leaving 13 bases between them. This CDR3 is built from 15 residues. As regards this clonotype: The antigen remains unidentified.

The use of a sample-barcoded 5' primer and a J-beta primer mix characterized a second PCR of about 7 to 12 cycles. With 12 random nucleotides, a template-switch adaptor tagged each individual cDNA molecule. TCRdb redid the calling of the 5' RACE reads with MiXCR, one entry per CDR3 protein. The data show 1.5 million or so distinct CDR3 sequences, with around 40% seen just once and around 4% held by the top ten. The clonotype comes from a young woman in good health. The chain has TRBV7-2 and TRBJ2-1; D unclear. The material sequenced was blood. The CDR3 coding sequence is TGTGCCAGCAGCTTAGCAAACCCAGGCAGAAATGAGCAGTTCTTC. It yields the protein CASSLANPGRNEQFF.